The T cell receptor beta chain under discussion was sequenced for a study of T cells in Graves' hyperthyroidism and ophthalmopathy. Patients were aged 18 to 65, had disease duration under 2 months, and had newly diagnosed hyperthyroidism. Amplification targeted TCR beta CDR3 regions from RNA transcripts. HTBI primers were employed in a first-round RT-PCR of the TCR CDR3. A single record per CDR3 protein comes from TCRdb applying MiXCR to the multiplex PCR reads. Of hundreds of thousands of distinct CDR3 sequences listed, 15% to 20% are singletons. Germline V lookup: CDR1 LNHDA, CDR2 SQIVND (reference sequence). The length of the CDR3 is 14 residues. V was cut by 5 bases and J by 8 bases, with 18 bases left in between.

Source material: blood. This receptor was identified in a woman aged 45-59 years with Graves' hyperthyroidism that later progressed to Graves' ophthalmopathy. The rearrangement uses TRBV19 and TRBJ1-2, with unresolved D. The CDR3 is CASSPIGPERGYTF. The CDR3 bases are TGTGCCAGTAGTCCGATCGGACCAGAGAGAGGCTACACCTTC.